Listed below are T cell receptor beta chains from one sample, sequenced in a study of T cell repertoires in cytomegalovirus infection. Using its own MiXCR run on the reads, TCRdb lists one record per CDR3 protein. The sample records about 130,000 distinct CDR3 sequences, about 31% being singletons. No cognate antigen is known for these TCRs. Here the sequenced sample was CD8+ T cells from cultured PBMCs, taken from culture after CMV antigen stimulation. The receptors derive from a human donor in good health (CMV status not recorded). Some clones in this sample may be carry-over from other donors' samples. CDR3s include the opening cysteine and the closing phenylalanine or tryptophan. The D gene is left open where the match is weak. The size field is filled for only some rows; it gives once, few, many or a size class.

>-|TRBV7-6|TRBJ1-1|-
TGTGCCAGCAGCCAAGGACAGATGAACACTGAAGCTTTCTTT
CASSQGQMNTEAFF
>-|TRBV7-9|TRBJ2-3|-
TGTGCCAGCAGCCCTTACGACCTTCCTAGCACAGATACGCAGTATTTT
CASSPYDLPSTDTQYF
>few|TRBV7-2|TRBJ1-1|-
TGTGCCAGCAGCTTAGTCGGGGGGGTGAACACTGAAGCTTTCTTT
CASSLVGGVNTEAFF
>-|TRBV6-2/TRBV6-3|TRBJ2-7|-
TGTGCCAGCACCTCACGGATCAACGAGCAGTACTTC
CASTSRINEQYF
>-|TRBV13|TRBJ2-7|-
TGTGCCAGCGGGGGGGCCCACTACGAGCAGTACTTC
CASGGAHYEQYF
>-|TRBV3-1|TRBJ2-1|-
TGTGCCAGCAGCCAAGCGGTCGAGGTTCTGTATTCAAATGAGCAGTTCTTC
CASSQAVEVLYSNEQFF
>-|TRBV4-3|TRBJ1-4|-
TGCGCCAGCAGCCAAGATGTAGGCAGTAATGAAAAACTGTTTTTT
CASSQDVGSNEKLFF
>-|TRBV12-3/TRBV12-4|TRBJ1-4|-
TGTGCCAGCAGTTTAGGTGGGGCCGGGACTAATGAAAAACTGTTTTTT
CASSLGGAGTNEKLFF
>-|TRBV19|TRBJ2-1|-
TGTGCCAGTAGTATAGAAAGGGACTCCTACAATGAGCAGTTCTTC
CASSIERDSYNEQFF
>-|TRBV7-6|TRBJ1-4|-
TGTGCCAGCAGCGTCCGGGAAGCGGGTGAAAAACTGTTTTTT
CASSVREAGEKLFF
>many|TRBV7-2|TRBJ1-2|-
TGTGCCAGCAGCTCTTCGAACTATGGCTACACCTTC
CASSSSNYGYTF
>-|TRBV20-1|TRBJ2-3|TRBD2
TGCAGTGCTACCATGGAGGCTAGCGGCCGAACAGATACGCAGTATTTT
CSATMEASGRTDTQYF
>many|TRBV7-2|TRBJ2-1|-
TGTGCCAGCACCCGGGGGCCCGTTAATGAGCAGTTCTTC
CASTRGPVNEQFF
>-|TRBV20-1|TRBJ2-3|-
TGCAGTGCTAGTGCGACTAGTACGAATACGCAGTATTTT
CSASATSTNTQYF
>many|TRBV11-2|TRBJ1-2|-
TGTGCCAGCAGCTTAGGTCGGTTTTTGCATGGCTACACCTTC
CASSLGRFLHGYTF
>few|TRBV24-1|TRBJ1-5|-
TGTGCCACCAGTGATGCCCAGCACGATCAGCCCCAGCATTTT
CATSDAQHDQPQHF
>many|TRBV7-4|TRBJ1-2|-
TGTGCCAGCAGCCCCCCCGGGAATGGCTACACCTTC
CASSPPGNGYTF
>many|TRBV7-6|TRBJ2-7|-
TGTGCCAGCAGCTCCGGGACGGTCGAGCAGTACTTC
CASSSGTVEQYF
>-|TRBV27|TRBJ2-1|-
TGTGCCACCATAACGGGACCTGGCTACAATGAGCAGTTCTTC
CATITGPGYNEQFF
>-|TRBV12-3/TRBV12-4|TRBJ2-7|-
TGTGCCAGCAGTCCTTGGTTGTCGGGCTCCTACGAGCAGTACTTC
CASSPWLSGSYEQYF
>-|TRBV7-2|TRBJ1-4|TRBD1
TGTGCCAGCAGCTTGGGACAGTCCATCCATGAAAAACTGTTTTTT
CASSLGQSIHEKLFF